Presented here are 17 T cell receptor beta chains from one specimen sequenced in a study of T cells after yellow fever vaccination. Using its own MiXCR run on the 5' RACE reads, TCRdb lists one record per CDR3 protein. The sample holds 500,000 to 650,000 distinct CDR3 sequences, around a sixth seen once. Sequenced here: PBMCs, sampled 4 to 5 days after the first yellow fever vaccination. The origin of the receptors is a man younger than 35 who received the YFV17D yellow fever vaccine.

V gene TRBV19 combines with J gene TRBJ2-5; D call uncertain. The CDR3 runs to 13 residues. V was trimmed by 1 base and J by 0 bases, leaving 3 bases between them. Germline V CDR1 and CDR2: LNHDA, SQIVND (reference sequence). The CDR3 region is CASSIGDQETQYF. CDR3 DNA: TGTGCCAGTAGTATAGGGGACCAAGAGACCCAGTACTTC.

This clonotype has a handful of counts. The genes are TRBV9 and TRBJ2-1; possible D gene TRBD1, 6 bases. V was pared by 0 bases and J by 9 bases, with 13 bases between. The CDR3 loop spans 14 amino acids. Germline V lookup: CDR1 SGDLS, CDR2 YYNGEE. The CDR3 nucleotides read TGTGCCAGCAGCGTAGAGGACAGTATGGGTGAGCAGTTCTTC. Residues: CASSVEDSMGEQFF.

A few counts support this clonotype. The chain links TRBV2 to TRBJ2-1; D might be TRBD1 (5 bases). V gave up 0 bases and J gave up 3 bases, with 12 bases separating them. Germline CDR1 SNHLY, CDR2 FYNNEI. This CDR3 spans 16 amino acids. In DNA form, the CDR3 reads TGTGCCAGCAGTGAAGCGGCAAAGGGGCACTACAATGAGCAGTTCTTC. This sequence encodes CASSEAAKGHYNEQFF. Based on the CDR3 plus reference TRBV2 and TRBJ2-1, the full variable domain is EPEVTQTPSHQVTQMGQEVILRCVPISNHLYFYWYRQILGQKVEFLVSFYNNEISEKSEIFDDQFSVERPDGSNFTLKIRSTKLEDSAMYFCASSEAAKGHYNEQFFGPGTRLTVL.

The CDR3 region has the DNA TGTGCCAGCAGTGCAAACCGGGGACTAGGTAGCGGAGAGACCCAGTACTTC. Residues: CASSANRGLGSGETQYF. This chain joins TRBV2 and TRBJ2-5; 8 bases map to TRBD2. CDR1 is SNHLY and CDR2 is FYNNEI in the germline V gene. CDR3 length: 17 amino acids. J gave up 4 bases and V 4 bases, and 14 bases lay outside the gene matches.

Details on this clonotype: Germline and junction disagree at one end, which may indicate a read error. The gene calls are TRBV27 and TRBJ2-3; D might be TRBD1 or TRBD2, each matching 5 bases. The CDR3 length is 14 residues. Germline loops: CDR1 MNHEY, CDR2 SMNVEV (reference sequence). The CDR3 protein is CASSVYGDADTLYF. DNA of the CDR3: TGTGCCAGCAGTGTATACGGGGACGCAGATACGCTGTATTTT.

The chain combines TRBV27 with TRBJ2-1; 7 bases are a match to TRBD1. Unmatched junction bases numbered 13, after V lost 8 bases and J lost 6 bases. Germline loops: CDR1 MNHEY, CDR2 SMNVEV (reference sequence). The CDR3 length is 15 residues. The CDR3 region is CASRNGQVVGNEQFF. In DNA, the CDR3 is TGTGCCAGCCGCAATGGACAGGTCGTGGGCAATGAGCAGTTCTTC.

The chain combines TRBV10-3 with TRBJ2-7; TRBD1 agrees at 7 bases. Germline CDR1 is ENHRY and CDR2 is SYGVKD. V shed 4 bases, J shed 2 bases, and the junction held 8 bases outside the gene matches. The CDR3 contains 15 residues. Here the CDR3 DNA reads TGTGCCATCAGTGGGACCCGCCAGGGGGCCTACGAGCAGTACTTC. This gives the protein CAISGTRQGAYEQYF.

The genes are TRBV7-8 and TRBJ2-1; a weak D match, TRBD1 (7 bases). V was pared by 2 bases and J by 8 bases, with 13 bases between. Germline V gene sequence: CDR1 SGHVS, CDR2 FQNEAQ. There are 14 residues in the CDR3. CDR3 amino acids: CASSLRGGGDEQFF. The DNA of the CDR3 is TGTGCCAGCAGCTTACGAGGGGGCGGGGATGAGCAGTTCTTC.

The chain has TRBV20-1 and TRBJ1-2; no firm D call. Germline V gene data show CDR1 as DFQATT and CDR2 as SNEGSKA (reference sequence). V gave up 5 bases and J gave up 4 bases, with 14 bases separating them. There are 13 residues in the CDR3. The CDR3 loop is CSALHVISYGYTF. CDR3 in DNA: TGCAGTGCTTTACATGTGATAAGCTATGGCTACACCTTC.

V gene TRBV12-3 or TRBV12-4 combines with J gene TRBJ1-1, with TRBD1 identical over 9 bases. The length of the CDR3 is 15 residues. V gave up 5 bases and J gave up 4 bases; unmatched junction bases: 8. The CDR3 nucleotides are TGTGCCAGCAGTCCACCGGGACAGGGTGCCACTGAAGCTTTCTTT. This codes for CASSPPGQGATEAFF.

This clonotype appeared many times. CDR3 sequence reads: CSARDEGSQETQYF. In DNA, the CDR3 is TGCAGTGCTAGAGATGAGGGATCTCAAGAGACCCAGTACTTC. J is TRBJ2-5 and V is TRBV20-1, with D possibly being TRBD2 (5 bases). In germline, CDR1 is DFQATT, CDR2 SNEGSKA (reference sequence). CDR3 length: 14 residues. V was pared by 0 bases and J by 2 bases, with 10 bases between.

This clonotype showed up just a few times. The chain employs TRBV10-3 and TRBJ2-7; TRBD2 aligns across 8 bases. The J segment lost 4 bases and the V segment lost 10 bases, leaving 9 bases of the junction unmatched. Germline CDR1 and CDR2: ENHRY and SYGVKD. The length of the CDR3 is 13 residues. The CDR3 DNA follows: TGTGCCACTGGGGGACTAGGGGGTTACGAGCAGTACTTC. Protein: CATGGLGGYEQYF.

This clonotype was seen more than once but under ten times. The chain uses TRBV28 and TRBJ2-7, with a weak D call TRBD1 (5 bases). Looked up from germline, CDR1 is MDHEN and CDR2 is SYDVKM. The CDR3 length is 13 residues. V dropped 7 bases and J dropped 2 bases, with 12 bases sitting between them. CDR3: CASNSREPYEQYV. CDR3 coding DNA: TGTGCCAGCAACTCCAGGGAACCCTACGAGCAGTACGTC.

This clonotype has only a few counts. This chain links TRBV13 with TRBJ1-1, with no clear D. This CDR3 comprises 14 residues. Germline V gene lookup returns CDR1 PRHDT and CDR2 FYEKMQ (reference sequence). Trimming pared 8 bases from V and 5 bases from J, leaving 18 bases between. Here the CDR3 DNA reads TGTGCCAGCCAAGGGTCCCGTGGGGTAACTGAAGCTTTCTTT. This sequence encodes CASQGSRGVTEAFF.

A few counts support this clonotype. The chain carries TRBV4-3 and TRBJ2-6; no clear D gene. CDR3 length: 15 residues. Germline values: CDR1 LGHNA, CDR2 YSLEER. V was pared by 2 bases and J by 0 bases, with 5 bases between. DNA of the CDR3: TGCGCCAGCAGCCAACAAAGCTCTGGGGCCAACGTCCTGACTTTC. Translated, it gives CASSQQSSGANVLTF.

V gene TRBV7-9 combines with J gene TRBJ1-1; D is undetermined. The CDR3 runs 15 residues. The V end was cut by 4 bases, the J end by 3 bases, with 15 bases between. Germline CDR1 is SEHNR and CDR2 is FQNEAQ (reference sequence). CDR3 protein: CASSYDGVRDTEAFF. Written as DNA, the CDR3 is TGTGCCAGCAGCTACGATGGTGTTAGGGACACTGAAGCTTTCTTT.

V and J are TRBV18 and TRBJ1-3; D gene uncertain. This CDR3 region has 16 residues. Germline loops: CDR1 KGHSH, CDR2 LQKENI. The V gene lost 0 bases and the J gene lost 0 bases, with 9 bases spanning the gap. The CDR3 protein is CASSPPSVSSGNTIYF. The CDR3 region has the DNA TGTGCCAGCTCACCACCATCGGTGAGCTCTGGAAACACCATATATTTT. The full variable domain, completed using reference TRBV18 and TRBJ1-3, is NAGVMQNPRHLVRRRGQEARLRCSPMKGHSHVYWYRQLPEEGLKFMVYLQKENIIDESGMPKERFSAEFPKEGPSILRIQQVVRGDSAAYFCASSPPSVSSGNTIYFGEGSWLTVV.